This is a list of T cell receptor beta chains from one sample in a study of regulatory T cells in long-lasting Graves disease. TCRdb independently ran MiXCR on the multiplex PCR reads; one entry per CDR3 protein. The sample yields around 400,000 distinct CDR3 sequences, 21% seen once. Sequenced material: peripheral blood mononuclear cells (PBMCs), taken when the disease was refractory, from a patient treated with antithyroid drugs. The source is a female donor with Graves disease. Each CDR3 is given with its conserved first and last residue. The order of the fields is D gene, J gene, clone size, V gene, CDR3 DNA, CDR3 protein. The D gene is left open where the match is weak. A clone size is listed for some rows: how often the clone was seen (once, few, many), or a class if it is expanded.

D: NA; J: TRBJ2-2; size: many; V: TRBV28; DNA: TGTGCCAGCAGTTTAACATCAGGGGTACACACCGGGGAGCTGTTTTTT; CDR3: CASSLTSGVHTGELFF
D: NA; J: TRBJ2-7; size: few; V: TRBV14; DNA: TGTGCCAGCAGCCAAAAAGGTTTACGGGTACTACCCTACGAGCAGTACTTC; CDR3: CASSQKGLRVLPYEQYF
D: TRBD1; J: TRBJ1-2; size: few; V: TRBV3-1; DNA: TGTGCCAGCAGCCGGGACAGACACATCTATGGCTACACCTTC; CDR3: CASSRDRHIYGYTF
D: TRBD2; J: TRBJ2-7; size: many; V: TRBV15; DNA: TGTGCCACCAGCAGAGAACTAGCGGGCTACGAGCAGTACTTC; CDR3: CATSRELAGYEQYF
D: NA; J: TRBJ2-7; size: many; V: TRBV28; DNA: TGTGCCAGCAGAAAACAGGGCTACGAGCAGTACTTC; CDR3: CASRKQGYEQYF
D: NA; J: TRBJ2-7; size: many; V: TRBV3-1; DNA: TGTGCCAGCAGCCAAGCCTACGAGCAGTACTTC; CDR3: CASSQAYEQYF
D: TRBD2; J: TRBJ2-3; size: NA; V: TRBV20-1; DNA: TGCAGTGCAAGTCAAGGGGAGGGTCCAGATACGCAGTATTTT; CDR3: CSASQGEGPDTQYF
D: NA; J: TRBJ2-7; size: many; V: TRBV28; DNA: TGTGCCAGCAGCCCTCTCCGGGCTTACGAGCAGTACTTC; CDR3: CASSPLRAYEQYF
D: TRBD1; J: TRBJ1-2; size: many; V: TRBV12-3/TRBV12-4; DNA: TGTGCCAGCAGTTCAAACAGGGGGAGAAGCTATGGCTACACCTTC; CDR3: CASSSNRGRSYGYTF
D: NA; J: TRBJ2-2; size: few; V: TRBV7-9; DNA: TGTGCCAGCAGCCTCGTGATGGGGGCCTACACCGGGGAGCTGTTTTTT; CDR3: CASSLVMGAYTGELFF
D: TRBD2; J: TRBJ2-6; size: many; V: TRBV20-1; DNA: TGCAGTGCCCTAGCGGGAGCTGGGGCCAACGTCCTGACTTTC; CDR3: CSALAGAGANVLTF
D: NA; J: TRBJ2-3; size: NA; V: TRBV20-1; DNA: TGCAGTGCTGGCCCCAGTTATCGGGGACTGAGTACGCAGTATTTT; CDR3: CSAGPSYRGLSTQYF
D: NA; J: TRBJ2-7; size: NA; V: TRBV19; DNA: TGTGCCAGTAGTGCACTCCCTAAGCCTTACGAGCAGTACTTC; CDR3: CASSALPKPYEQYF
D: NA; J: TRBJ1-5; size: once; V: TRBV10-2; DNA: TGCGCCAGCAGTGGGGGAGGGCTTAGCAATCAGCCCCAGCATTTT; CDR3: CASSGGGLSNQPQHF
D: TRBD1; J: TRBJ1-1; size: many; V: TRBV2; DNA: TGTGCCAGCAGCGACAGGGGAGTCACTGAAGCTTTCTTT; CDR3: CASSDRGVTEAFF
D: TRBD2; J: TRBJ2-7; size: few; V: TRBV6-1; DNA: TGTGCCACACGACAGGGAGTGACTAGCGGGTACGAGCAGTACTTC; CDR3: CATRQGVTSGYEQYF
D: TRBD2; J: TRBJ2-5; size: few; V: TRBV28; DNA: TGTGCCAGCAGTTTATGGTTCAGGAGACTAGCGGGAGAGGGTGGGTACCAAGAGACCCAGTACTTC; CDR3: CASSLWFRRLAGEGGYQETQYF
D: NA; J: TRBJ1-5; size: many; V: TRBV6-5; DNA: TGTGCCAGCAGTTACTTGGGGCTAAATCAGCCCCAGCATTTT; CDR3: CASSYLGLNQPQHF
D: NA; J: TRBJ1-1; size: many; V: TRBV6-5; DNA: TGTGCCAGCAGTTGGGGGACGGAGGCTGAAGCTTTCTTT; CDR3: CASSWGTEAEAFF
D: NA; J: TRBJ1-2; size: many; V: TRBV27; DNA: TGTGCCAGCAGTTCTACAGAGGACTATGGCTACACCTTC; CDR3: CASSSTEDYGYTF
D: NA; J: TRBJ1-1; size: many; V: TRBV27; DNA: TGTGCCAGCAGGTTAGGGGGGGGCACTGAAGCTTTCTTT; CDR3: CASRLGGGTEAFF
D: NA; J: TRBJ2-7; size: NA; V: TRBV2; DNA: TGTGCCAGCAGTTATCAGGAGGGGGTGTACGAGCAGTACTTC; CDR3: CASSYQEGVYEQYF
D: NA; J: TRBJ2-1; size: NA; V: TRBV7-2; DNA: TGTGCCAGCAGCCTACCCCGGCCGGTAGACAATGAGCAGTTCTTC; CDR3: CASSLPRPVDNEQFF
D: TRBD2; J: TRBJ2-5; size: many; V: TRBV20-1; DNA: TGCAGTGCTCGTGTAGCGGGCGAGACCCAGTACTTC; CDR3: CSARVAGETQYF
D: NA; J: TRBJ1-4; size: few; V: TRBV19; DNA: TGTGCCAGTAGCGGGGATGCAACTAATGAAAAACTGTTTTTT; CDR3: CASSGDATNEKLFF
D: TRBD2; J: TRBJ2-3; size: NA; V: TRBV10-3; DNA: TGTGCCATGGGGGGTACTAGCGGGAGTTACACAGATACGCAGTATTTT; CDR3: CAMGGTSGSYTDTQYF
D: TRBD2; J: TRBJ2-7; size: many; V: TRBV12-3/TRBV12-4; DNA: TGTGCCAGCAGTTTTAGGACTAGCGTCCACGAGCAGTACTTC; CDR3: CASSFRTSVHEQYF